What follows are 9 T cell receptor beta chains derived from one specimen sequenced in a study of graft-versus-host responses after intestinal transplantation (dated by TCRdb to the early 2020s). The meaning of the sample's time point label: cells obtained before transplantation from donor or recipient. Libraries were constructed by the immunoSEQ multiplex PCR assay. TCRdb retrieved this table from immuneACCESS and kept in-frame rearrangements only. Not all clones are present; in checked studies, unresolved V genes account for under half, and no reason is known for the remainder. The sample includes some 87,000 clones, with around nine tenths observed a single time. More than 0.3% of the sample is held by the ten biggest clonotypes. Their specific antigens are unknown. The sequences come from unstimulated CD4+ T cells sorted from spleen or lymph node cells, collected before intestinal transplant. These receptor sequences come from a human donor who received an intestinal transplant.

J is TRBJ2-2 and V is TRBV19; 10 bases are a match to TRBD2. The CDR3 is 16 amino acids. Losses at the gene ends were 6 bases for V and 5 bases for J; bases not matched to a gene: 9. Germline V gene lookup returns CDR1 LNHDA and CDR2 SQIVND (reference sequence). The CDR3 sequence: CASSDLAGAGTGELFF. The CDR3 nucleotides are TGTGCCAGTAGCGACCTAGCGGGAGCAGGGACCGGGGAGCTGTTTTTT.

The chain combines TRBV19 with TRBJ2-1; D possibly corresponds to TRBD2 (5 bases). The germline gives CDR1 LNHDA, CDR2 SQIVND (reference sequence). The CDR3 has 17 amino acids. The V end was cut by 1 base, the J end by 8 bases, with 21 bases between. The CDR3 DNA sequence: TGTGCCAGTAGTATAGTCCCCCTATATATGGAGGCCGATGAGCAGTTCTTC. Encoded protein: CASSIVPLYMEADEQFF.

The genes are TRBV5-1 and TRBJ2-7; D call uncertain. Trimming left V 0 bases short and J 0 bases short, with 4 bases between. CDR3 size: 13 residues. Germline CDR1 and CDR2: SGHRS and YFSETQ. CDR3 nucleotide sequence: TGCGCCAGCAGCTTGGCTGTCTCCTACGAGCAGTACTTC. Residues: CASSLAVSYEQYF.

The CDR3 region is CASTGGPGYNEQFF. The CDR3 DNA sequence: TGCGCCAGCACCGGAGGGCCGGGTTACAATGAGCAGTTCTTC. The chain uses TRBV5-1 and TRBJ2-1; D possibly corresponds to TRBD2 (6 bases). Per the germline V gene, CDR1 is SGHRS and CDR2 is YFSETQ. V lost 6 bases to trimming and J lost 4 bases, with 14 bases between them. The CDR3 extends over 14 amino acids. Together with reference TRBV5-1 and TRBJ2-1, the CDR3 gives the full variable domain: KAGVTQTPRYLIKTRGQQVTLSCSPISGHRSVSWYQQTPGQGLQFLFEYFSETQRNKGNFPGRFSGRQFSNSRSEMNVSTLELGDSALYLCASTGGPGYNEQFFGPGTRLTVL.

The chain recombines TRBV5-6 with TRBJ2-3, with TRBD2 matching 7 bases. CDR3 size: 15 residues. V dropped 1 base and J dropped 4; count of bases not matched to a gene: 6. Germline loops: CDR1 SGHDT, CDR2 YYEEEE. The CDR3 region has the DNA TGTGCCAGCAGCTTGCCCCGAACTAGCGCAGATACGCAGTATTTT. This sequence encodes CASSLPRTSADTQYF.

The gene calls are TRBV5-1 and TRBJ2-7; 10 bases fit TRBD2. CDR1 is SGHRS and CDR2 is YFSETQ in the germline V gene. With V trimmed by 6 bases and J by 3 bases, 6 bases remained unmatched. This CDR3 has 14 amino acids. CDR3 DNA sequence: TGCGCCAGCACGTTAGCGGGGGGAAGCTACGAGCAGTACTTC. Its translation: CASTLAGGSYEQYF. The whole variable domain, filled in from reference TRBV5-1 and TRBJ2-7, reads KAGVTQTPRYLIKTRGQQVTLSCSPISGHRSVSWYQQTPGQGLQFLFEYFSETQRNKGNFPGRFSGRQFSNSRSEMNVSTLELGDSALYLCASTLAGGSYEQYFGPGTRLTVT.

The chain employs TRBV27 and TRBJ2-1; 7 positions match TRBD2. In germline, CDR1 is MNHEY, CDR2 SMNVEV (reference sequence). V lost 1 base to trimming and J lost 4 bases; unmatched junction nucleotides: 13. The CDR3 spans 18 residues. CDR3 protein: CASSLLRWEGVGYNEQFF. CDR3 nucleotide sequence: TGTGCCAGCAGTTTATTGCGCTGGGAGGGAGTGGGTTACAATGAGCAGTTCTTC.

This clone came up once. The chain carries TRBV2 and TRBJ1-2; D is unclear. V was cut by 1 base and J by 6 bases, with 6 bases left in between. This CDR3 spans 12 amino acids. Germline V gene data show CDR1 as SNHLY and CDR2 as FYNNEI. CDR3 DNA: TGTGCCAGCAGTGAAGTGGTGGATGGCTACACCTTC. Translation gives CASSEVVDGYTF.

The chain employs TRBV5-1 and TRBJ1-5; D gene ambiguous. CDR3 size: 13 residues. The germline CDR1 and CDR2 sequences are SGHRS and YFSETQ. Trimming removed 3 bases from V and 4 bases from J, with 8 bases in between. The CDR3 DNA is TGCGCCAGCAGCTCCGACCCAAATCAGCCCCAGCATTTT. The encoded protein is CASSSDPNQPQHF.